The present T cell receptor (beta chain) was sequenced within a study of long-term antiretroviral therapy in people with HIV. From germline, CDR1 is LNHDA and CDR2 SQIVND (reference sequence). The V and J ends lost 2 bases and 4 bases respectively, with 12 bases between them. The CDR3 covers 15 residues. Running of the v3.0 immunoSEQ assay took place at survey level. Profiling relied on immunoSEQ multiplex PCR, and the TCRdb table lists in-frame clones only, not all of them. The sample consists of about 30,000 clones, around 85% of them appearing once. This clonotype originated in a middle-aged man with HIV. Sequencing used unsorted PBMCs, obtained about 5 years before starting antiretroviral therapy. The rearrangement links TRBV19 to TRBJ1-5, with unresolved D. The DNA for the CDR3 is TGTGCCAGTAGTATACTTACGACAAATAATCAGCCCCAGCATTTT. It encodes CASSILTTNNQPQHF.